This T cell receptor beta chain was identified in a study of cytomegalovirus exposure and HLA in healthy donors. Study as a whole: The Caucasian-associated ancestry cluster contained about four fifths of the 300 to 400 genotyped donors. Notes on the study in general: The study labeled more than 150 TCR beta chains cytomegalovirus-associated. DRB1 had the most TCR associations and HLA-C the fewest, a later analysis found, with rates varying by HLA locus. What was likely a sequencing artifact was a cluster of highly shared sequence variants.

This clone has just a few counts. Its target is unknown. V gave up 10 bases and J gave up 4 bases; unmatched junction bases: 12. The CDR3 has 15 amino acids. Germline V CDR1 and CDR2: MNHEY, SMNVEV (reference sequence). Primers for the PCR totalled 60 Vbeta and 13 Jbeta. Libraries were prepared by immunoSEQ multiplex PCR; TCRdb keeps only in-frame clonotypes and omits some of them. The sample has fewer than 200,000 clones, about 85% seen once. Input material: PBMCs. The chain has TRBV27 and TRBJ2-3, with TRBD1 matching 9 bases. The clonotype comes from a man aged 25 to 40 in good health and CMV-seropositive. The CDR3 here is CATGGGQGSADTQYF. The CDR3 nucleotides are TGTGCCACCGGTGGGGGACAGGGTTCCGCAGATACGCAGTATTTT.